This TCR beta chain stems from a study of OX40 agonist ivuxolimab in advanced cancers. Study-wide points: Those patients achieving a partial response at 0.1-3.0 mg/kg showed among the lowest clonal expansion.

Germline V gene lookup returns CDR1 LGHNA and CDR2 YSLEER. The CDR3 loop spans 15 amino acids. J was trimmed by 9 bases and V by 3 bases; bases with no gene match: 8. With respect to this clone: Its antigen is unknown.

On cycle 4 day 1 and cycle 7 day 1, as well as at baseline, blood was sampled. Repertoires were generated with immunoSEQ multiplex PCR, while TCRdb's copy carries only in-frame clones and drops some. The sample lists about 54,000 clones, about nine tenths occurring once. The sample in question was CD4+ or CD8+ T cells sorted from blood, obtained in a trial of the OX40 agonist ivuxolimab. This clonotype originated in an adult with an advanced solid tumor such as melanoma, head and neck, liver or kidney cancer. The chain joins TRBV4-3 to TRBJ1-5, with 10 bases that match TRBD1. The CDR3 reads CASSQWDRGDRPQHF. Here the CDR3 DNA reads TGCGCCAGCAGCCAGTGGGACAGGGGCGATAGGCCCCAGCATTTT.